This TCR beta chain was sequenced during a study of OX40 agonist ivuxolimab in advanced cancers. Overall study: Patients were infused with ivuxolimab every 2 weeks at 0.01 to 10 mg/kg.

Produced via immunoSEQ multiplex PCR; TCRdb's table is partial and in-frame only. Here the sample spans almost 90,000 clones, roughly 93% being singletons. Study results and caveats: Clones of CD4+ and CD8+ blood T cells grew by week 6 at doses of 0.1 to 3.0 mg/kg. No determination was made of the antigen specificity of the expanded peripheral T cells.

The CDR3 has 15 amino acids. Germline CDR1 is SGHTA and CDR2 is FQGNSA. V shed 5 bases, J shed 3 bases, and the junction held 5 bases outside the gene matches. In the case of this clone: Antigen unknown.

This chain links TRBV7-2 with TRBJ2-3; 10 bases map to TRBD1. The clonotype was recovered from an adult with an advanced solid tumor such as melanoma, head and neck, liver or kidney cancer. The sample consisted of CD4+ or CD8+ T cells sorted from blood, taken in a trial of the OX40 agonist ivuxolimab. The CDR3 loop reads CASSIWTGGTDTQYF. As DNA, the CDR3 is TGTGCCAGCAGCATCTGGACAGGGGGTACAGATACGCAGTATTTT.